This T cell receptor (beta chain) derives from a study of T-cell reconstitution after alpha-beta-depleted transplantation in children. Findings of the study overall: Expanded graft clones, several hundred of them, were reportedly the source of alpha-beta T cells about two months after transplant. From newly produced T cells came most of the T-cell counts and diversity one year after transplant.

For TCRbeta, the library was prepared with unique molecular identifiers. A single record per CDR3 protein comes from TCRdb applying MiXCR to the PCR reads. Altogether fewer than 550,000 distinct CDR3 sequences are present, roughly 17% being singletons, with the ten largest covering around 28%. With regard to this clonotype: Antigen unknown.

Here the sequenced sample was PBMCs, mostly from graft donor cells, taken 360 days after TCRalphabeta/CD19-depleted stem cell transplant. This receptor was identified in a boy younger than two who had a stem cell transplant for Wiskott-Aldrich syndrome, so the T cells may come from the graft donor.

The CDR3 loop reads CASSPSGRRTYNEQFF. As DNA, the CDR3 is TGTGCCAGCAGCCCTAGCGGGAGGCGGACCTACAATGAGCAGTTCTTC. This chain uses TRBV3-1 with TRBJ2-1; TRBD2 aligns across 11 bases. Germline V gene lookup returns CDR1 LGHDT and CDR2 YNNKEL (reference sequence). This CDR3 has 16 amino acids. Trimming cost V 4 bases and J 2 bases; bases outside gene matches: 4.